The 29 T cell receptor beta chains in this list originate from one sample, sequenced in a study of blood T cell repertoires in COVID-19. Assay used: immunoSEQ multiplex PCR; TCRdb lists only in-frame clones, some missing. The sample records 250,000 to 300,000 clones, 75% to 90% being singletons. What was sequenced was peripheral blood. These TCRs come from a man aged 30 to 45 with active or convalescent COVID-19.

This clone was observed a single time. Other DNA variants within this sample encode the same CDR3. This rearrangement joins TRBV20-1 to TRBJ2-3; no clear D. This CDR3 comprises 11 residues. The germline CDR1 and CDR2 sequences are DFQATT and SNEGSKA (reference sequence). Trimming removed 6 bases from V and 2 bases from J, with 6 bases in between. Here the CDR3 reads CSARITDTQYF. The DNA of the CDR3 is TGCAGTGCCAGGATCACAGATACGCAGTATTTT.

The rearrangement links TRBV6-6 to TRBJ1-1; D might be TRBD1 (6 bases). V was clipped by 0 bases and J by 7 bases, with 12 bases between them. The CDR3 runs to 14 residues. Per germline, CDR1 MNHNY and CDR2 SVGAGI (reference sequence). The CDR3 DNA reads as TGTGCCAGCAGTTACTCGGGGGCATATATTGAAGCTTTCTTT. Translated, it gives CASSYSGAYIEAFF.

The rearrangement uses TRBV4-3 and TRBJ2-7; 10 bases agree with TRBD1. This CDR3 spans 16 amino acids. V shed 0 bases and J 4 bases; nucleotides not matched to a gene: 6. Per the germline V gene, CDR1 is LGHNA and CDR2 is YSLEER. CDR3 residues: CASSQEVWDRGYEQYF. CDR3 nucleotide sequence: TGCGCCAGCAGCCAAGAAGTGTGGGACAGGGGTTACGAGCAGTACTTC.

The CDR3 DNA reads as TGTGCCAGCTCACCTCCCGGGACAGTGAACAATGAGCAGTTCTTC. Its protein is CASSPPGTVNNEQFF. The chain employs TRBV18 and TRBJ2-1, with 7 nucleotides matching TRBD1. Per the germline V gene, CDR1 is KGHSH and CDR2 is LQKENI. The CDR3 spans 15 residues. The J segment lost 5 bases and the V segment lost 3 bases, leaving 7 bases of the junction unmatched.

The V call is TRBV4-2, the J call TRBJ2-7, with 8 bases that match TRBD2. Germline loops: CDR1 LGHNA, CDR2 YNFKEQ. The CDR3 runs 15 residues. J lost 1 base, V lost 5 bases, and 7 bases had no gene match. This chain's CDR3 is CASSTERGRSYEQYF. CDR3 in DNA: TGTGCCAGCAGCACTGAGCGGGGGAGGTCCTACGAGCAGTACTTC.

V gene TRBV19 combines with J gene TRBJ1-4, with a weak D call TRBD1 (5 bases). This CDR3 has 20 amino acids. Trimming shortened V by 3 bases and J by 0 bases, and 23 bases separated the two germline ends. Germline CDR1 and CDR2: LNHDA and SQIVND (reference sequence). The CDR3 loop is CASSMTAGALSSSTNEKLFF. CDR3 DNA: TGTGCCAGTAGTATGACCGCTGGGGCGCTGAGTAGTTCAACTAATGAAAAACTGTTTTTT.

This clone was recorded only once. The chain recombines TRBV27 with TRBJ2-1; TRBD2 might be the D (7 bases). The V end was cut by 3 bases, the J end by 7 bases, with 13 bases between. Germline V gives CDR1 MNHEY, CDR2 SMNVEV (reference sequence). This CDR3 has 14 amino acids. The CDR3 protein is CASSFRGAGNEQFF. CDR3 DNA sequence: TGTGCCAGCAGTTTTCGGGGGGCCGGGAATGAGCAGTTCTTC.

The V gene is TRBV7-2, the J gene TRBJ2-7; D not certain. CDR3 size: 15 residues. Germline CDR1 is SGHTA and CDR2 is FQGNSA. Trimming cost V 0 bases and J 3 bases, with 12 bases left between them. Written as DNA, the CDR3 is TGTGCCAGCAGCTTAGCCCTAGTGACGGACTACGAGCAGTACTTC. It translates to CASSLALVTDYEQYF. The whole variable domain, filled in from reference TRBV7-2 and TRBJ2-7, reads GAGVSQSPSNKVTEKGKDVELRCDPISGHTALYWYRQSLGQGLEFLIYFQGNSAPDKSGLPSDRFSAERTGGSVSTLTIQRTQQEDSAVYLCASSLALVTDYEQYFGPGTRLTVT.

The chain has TRBV2 and TRBJ1-4; 9 bases are a match to TRBD1. J lost 0 bases, V lost 1 base, and 0 bases had no gene match. Germline CDR1 SNHLY, CDR2 FYNNEI. There are 16 residues in the CDR3. The CDR3 DNA follows: TGTGCCAGCAGTGAAGGGACAGGGGCAACTAATGAAAAACTGTTTTTT. The encoded protein is CASSEGTGATNEKLFF.

The V call is TRBV5-1, the J call TRBJ2-3; D gene uncertain. Trimming stripped 3 bases from V and 2 bases from J, with 4 bases between. The CDR3 runs to 12 residues. Germline CDR1 reads SGHRS; CDR2 reads YFSETQ. CDR3 bases: TGCGCCAGCAGCTACACCACAGATACGCAGTATTTT. It yields the protein CASSYTTDTQYF.

This rearrangement joins TRBV28 to TRBJ1-6, with D unresolved. V was pared by 4 bases and J by 9 bases, with 7 bases between. The germline CDR1 and CDR2 sequences are MDHEN and SYDVKM. The CDR3 consists of 12 residues. CDR3 sequence: CASSSRLSPLHF. The CDR3 bases are TGTGCCAGCAGTTCGCGACTTTCACCCCTCCACTTT.

This sequence joins TRBV5-3 and TRBJ1-5; 7 positions agree with TRBD1. TRBV5-3 is marked as an open reading frame, function uncertain. The CDR3 has 17 amino acids. The trim removed 0 bases at V and 7 bases at J, leaving 13 bases unmatched. DNA for the CDR3: TGTGCCAGAAGCTTGGTTTATATCAGGGGGGCCGAGCAGCCCCAGCATTTT. Protein sequence: CARSLVYIRGAEQPQHF.

V gene TRBV19 combines with J gene TRBJ1-6; D remains ambiguous. Germline V lookup: CDR1 LNHDA, CDR2 SQIVND (reference sequence). V was clipped by 3 bases and J by 7 bases, with 7 bases between them. The CDR3 covers 13 residues. The CDR3 DNA is TGTGCCAGTAGTATGACGGGGAATTCACCCCTCCACTTT. Protein: CASSMTGNSPLHF.

A single count supports this clone. This chain links TRBV6-2 or TRBV6-3 with TRBJ2-2; D uncertain. Germline assignment: CDR1 MNHEY and CDR2 SVGEGT. This CDR3 is built from 14 residues. Trimming removed 3 bases at V and 4 bases at J, with 9 bases between. This chain's CDR3 is CASSYSGTTGELFF. DNA for the CDR3: TGTGCCAGCAGTTATTCAGGAACCACCGGGGAGCTGTTTTTT.

The chain couples TRBV24-1 to TRBJ2-1; the match to TRBD2 covers 12 bases. This CDR3 is 17 amino acids long. The germline V gene encodes CDR1 KGHDR and CDR2 SFDVKD. The ends lost 4 bases at V and 3 bases at J; junction bases unmatched: 6. CDR3 loop: CATSDRRTSGDYNEQFF. CDR3 coding DNA: TGTGCCACCAGTGACCGAAGGACTAGCGGGGACTACAATGAGCAGTTCTTC.

This chain joins TRBV11-2 and TRBJ2-3; 12 nucleotides agree with TRBD2. V was pared by 3 bases and J by 6 bases, with 13 bases of the junction left unmatched. The V gene's germline CDR1 is SGHAT and CDR2 FQNNGV. The CDR3 consists of 18 residues. CDR3 DNA sequence: TGTGCCAGCAGCTTGAGGACTAGCGGGGTAACCAAGATTGATACGCAGTATTTT. Its translation: CASSLRTSGVTKIDTQYF.

The J gene is TRBJ1-1, the V gene TRBV18; D is undetermined. The CDR3 is 14 amino acids. CDR1 and CDR2 from the germline V gene are KGHSH and LQKENI. With 3 bases removed from V and 1 base from J, the gap between germline ends came to 9 bases. Written as DNA, the CDR3 is TGTGCCAGCTCACCCTCTAAGCCGAACACTGAAGCTTTCTTT. Translated: CASSPSKPNTEAFF.

The CDR3 spells CASSYSGAAGTYEQYF. The CDR3 DNA follows: TGTGCCAGCAGTTACTCGGGGGCAGCGGGGACCTACGAGCAGTACTTC. This chain connects TRBV6-5 to TRBJ2-7; D may be TRBD2 (7 bases). The CDR3 runs to 16 residues. The V end was cut by 0 bases, the J end by 2 bases, with 14 bases between. CDR1 is MNHEY, CDR2 SVGAGI, per germline.

V gene TRBV5-8 combines with J gene TRBJ1-2; D is uncertain. V lost 1 base and J 5 bases, leaving 9 bases between the germline ends. CDR3 length equals 13 residues. Germline CDR1 SGHTS, CDR2 YDEGEE. CDR3 in DNA: TGTGCCAGCAGCTTGACTGATGAGTATGGCTACACCTTC. This codes for CASSLTDEYGYTF.

The CDR3: CASSQMRGGRYEQFF. CDR3 in DNA: TGCGCCAGCAGCCAGATGCGAGGGGGTCGATATGAGCAGTTCTTC. The chain has TRBV5-1 and TRBJ2-1; D might be TRBD1 (6 bases). CDR1 is SGHRS, CDR2 YFSETQ, per germline. V lost 4 bases and J lost 8, with 19 bases in between. This CDR3 is built from 15 residues.

The chain links TRBV9 to TRBJ1-5; TRBD1 might be the D (5 bases). Germline V gene data show CDR1 as SGDLS and CDR2 as YYNGEE. This CDR3 comprises 15 residues. Between the trimmed V and J ends, which lost 3 bases and 3 bases, there was a span of 13 bases. The CDR3, as DNA: TGTGCCAGCAGCGCGGGGGGAGGCTACAATCAGCCCCAGCATTTT. Protein: CASSAGGGYNQPQHF.

The chain carries TRBV30 and TRBJ1-5; possibly TRBD1 for D (6 bases). This CDR3 is built from 14 residues. Germline CDR1 and CDR2: GTSNPN and SVGIG (reference sequence). Deletions cut 0 bases from V and 10 bases from J, with 16 bases between. CDR3 loop: CAWSVGGDQGPQHF. The DNA for the CDR3 is TGTGCCTGGAGTGTAGGGGGGGACCAAGGCCCCCAGCATTTT.

The rearrangement links TRBV27 to TRBJ2-2; 8 bases line up with TRBD2. CDR1 is MNHEY and CDR2 is SMNVEV in the germline V gene (reference sequence). With V trimmed by 5 bases and J by 7 bases, 12 bases remained unmatched. The CDR3 runs to 16 residues. The CDR3 nucleotides read TGTGCCAGCAGTCTCATGGGGACTAGGTCGGGCGGGGAGCTGTTTTTT. Its protein product is CASSLMGTRSGGELFF.

The V call is TRBV30, the J call TRBJ2-1; no firm D call. The germline V gene encodes CDR1 GTSNPN and CDR2 SVGIG (reference sequence). Trimming took off 0 bases at V and 4 bases at J, with 7 bases between the two ends. The CDR3 runs to 13 residues. CDR3 DNA sequence: TGTGCCTGGAGTGTTGCGGAGTACAATGAGCAGTTCTTC. This gives the protein CAWSVAEYNEQFF.

This chain uses TRBV6-2 or TRBV6-3 with TRBJ1-1, with D maybe TRBD1 (6 bases). Trimming shortened V by 2 bases and J by 6 bases, and 13 bases separated the two germline ends. Looked up from germline, CDR1 is MNHEY and CDR2 is SVGEGT. The CDR3 extends over 14 amino acids. The CDR3 loop is CASSYTGQSAEAFF. CDR3 nucleotide sequence: TGTGCCAGCAGTTACACCGGACAGTCCGCTGAAGCTTTCTTT.

The table lists this clone with a count of one. The chain is built from TRBV6-5 and TRBJ1-4, with D unclear. Trimming left V 0 bases short and J 10 bases short, with 6 bases between. Germline V lookup: CDR1 MNHEY, CDR2 SVGAGI. The length of the CDR3 is 12 residues. CDR3 bases: TGTGCCAGCAGTTACTCCGGTGGAAAACTGTTTTTT. Protein: CASSYSGGKLFF.

The chain has TRBV30 and TRBJ2-4; tentatively, D is TRBD1 (6 bases). Trimming removed 6 bases at V and 0 bases at J, with 15 bases between. This CDR3 is built from 15 residues. Germline V CDR1 and CDR2: GTSNPN, SVGIG (reference sequence). The CDR3 bases are TGTGCCTGTCAACAGGGCAACTTAGCCAAAAACATTCAGTACTTC. Protein: CACQQGNLAKNIQYF.

This clone was detected once. V gene TRBV18 combines with J gene TRBJ1-6; 8 nucleotides agree with TRBD1. The CDR3 contains 15 residues. Trimming removed 4 bases from V and 8 bases from J; junction bases left unmatched: 7. The V gene's germline CDR1 is KGHSH and CDR2 LQKENI. CDR3 DNA: TGTGCCAGCTCACTGTCGACAGGGGAGGATTCACCCCTCCACTTT. The encoded protein is CASSLSTGEDSPLHF.

This sequence joins TRBV6-5 and TRBJ1-1, with TRBD1 identical over 8 bases. Trimming took 0 bases from V and 8 from J; bases not matched to a gene: 8. From germline, CDR1 is MNHEY and CDR2 SVGAGI. This CDR3 has 15 residues. CDR3 sequence: CASSYSVSGGREAFF. CDR3 sequence (DNA): TGTGCCAGCAGTTACTCGGTGTCAGGGGGCCGGGAAGCTTTCTTT.